Below, 2 T cell receptor beta chains from the same sample are listed, as sequenced in a study of patients and donors after allogeneic stem cell transplantation. In TCRdb, the RT-PCR reads were re-called with MiXCR into one record per CDR3 protein. The data show about a million distinct CDR3 sequences, with more than 15% seen just once and under 6.5% held by the top ten. Specimen: blood, either unsorted or a sorted T cell fraction (not recorded which). Receptors originate from a human donor who was either an allogeneic HSCT recipient or a stem cell or donor lymphocyte infusion donor (not recorded which). It is not recorded whose cells these are; they may come from a transplant donor.

V usage is TRBV11-2 and J usage is TRBJ1-2; D remains ambiguous. This CDR3 is built from 12 residues. V was trimmed by 8 bases and J by 4 bases, leaving 11 bases between them. CDR1 is SGHAT, CDR2 FQNNGV, per germline. For the CDR3, the DNA is TGTGCCAGCTCGACGCTGTCCTATGGCTACACCTTC. As protein: CASSTLSYGYTF.

The chain recombines TRBV10-3 with TRBJ2-1; 8 bases fit TRBD2. Trimming at V came to 5 bases and at J to 4 bases, leaving 7 bases not matched to a gene. The CDR3 is 15 amino acids. Germline CDR1 is ENHRY and CDR2 is SYGVKD. The CDR3 coding sequence is TGTGCCATCAGTCTAACTAGCGGCGCTTACAATGAGCAGTTCTTC. This sequence encodes CAISLTSGAYNEQFF.